This TCR beta chain was obtained from a study of T cells in Graves' hyperthyroidism and ophthalmopathy. Study-wide results and caveats: Stable hyperthyroidism and ophthalmopathy were separated using 13 V-J signatures.

Hyperthyroidism was newly diagnosed in patients aged 18 to 65 (duration under 2 months). RNA transcripts yielded amplified TCR beta CDR3 regions. TCR CDR3 regions were first amplified by RT-PCR with HTBI primers. TCRdb re-analysed the multiplex PCR reads in MiXCR, keeping a single row per CDR3 protein. There are a few hundred thousand distinct CDR3 sequences in the sample; 18% occur only once, and around 50% lies in the top ten. V shed 2 bases, J shed 4 bases, and the junction held 12 bases outside the gene matches. Germline CDR1 reads SGHTA; CDR2 reads FQGNSA. The CDR3 extends over 18 amino acids. There are many counts of this clonotype. Its antigen is not known.

This chain connects TRBV7-2 to TRBJ2-3; 10 bases line up with TRBD2. Sequencing was carried out using blood. The TCR sequence derives from a woman between 50 and 59 years old with Graves' hyperthyroidism. The CDR3 loop reads CASSLRGARAGGADTQYF. In DNA form, the CDR3 reads TGTGCCAGCAGCTTAAGGGGGGCTCGAGCGGGGGGGGCAGATACGCAGTATTTT.